These 32 T cell receptor beta chains share one sample of origin, sequenced in a study of blood T cell repertoires in COVID-19 (dated by TCRdb to 2019 to 2021). To prepare the library, the immunoSEQ multiplex PCR assay was applied. TCRdb stores this immuneACCESS table with in-frame sequences only. Part of the clones is absent; in the studies checked, under half of the shortfall reflects unresolved V genes, and no reason is known for the rest. A total of about 250,000 clones appear in this sample, about 86% of them only once. 4.5% to 6.5% of the sample goes to the ten largest clones. Sequencing was done on a sample of peripheral blood. The receptors were gathered from a man at least 80 years old with acute or convalescent COVID-19.

This chain joins TRBV5-1 and TRBJ1-4, with D perhaps matching TRBD1 (5 bases). Germline V gene data show CDR1 as SGHRS and CDR2 as YFSETQ. The CDR3 contains 15 residues. The V and J ends lost 1 base and 3 bases respectively, with 10 bases between them. This CDR3 is CASSLWQGPNEKLFF. The CDR3 region has the DNA TGCGCCAGCAGCTTGTGGCAGGGCCCTAATGAAAAACTGTTTTTT.

This sequence joins TRBV7-2 and TRBJ1-6; tentatively, D is TRBD1 (5 bases). Germline V gene data show CDR1 as SGHTA and CDR2 as FQGNSA. The CDR3 loop spans 15 amino acids. Between the trimmed V and J ends, which lost 5 bases and 6 bases, there was a span of 14 bases. In DNA form, the CDR3 reads TGTGCCAGCAGCCAAGGACATGTCGGTAATTCACCCCTCCACTTT. Its translation: CASSQGHVGNSPLHF.

This chain joins TRBV18 and TRBJ1-4; no firm D call. CDR1 KGHSH and CDR2 LQKENI come from the germline V gene. CDR3 size: 13 residues. Trimming took 3 bases from V and 8 from J, leaving 10 bases between them. The DNA of the CDR3 is TGTGCCAGCTCACCCCGGAGTTCGGAAAAACTGTTTTTT. Its translation is CASSPRSSEKLFF.

Note on this clone: Other DNA variants within this sample encode the same CDR3. The CDR3 reads CSARVLETQYF. The CDR3 region has the DNA TGCAGTGCTAGAGTCCTAGAGACCCAGTACTTC. The chain carries TRBV20-1 and TRBJ2-5, with D unresolved. Germline CDR1 DFQATT, CDR2 SNEGSKA (reference sequence). There are 11 residues in the CDR3. Trimming cost V 1 base and J 4 bases, with 4 bases left between them.

The rearrangement joins TRBV9 to TRBJ2-5; 9 bases agree with TRBD2. Trimming at V came to 2 bases and at J to 1 base, leaving 3 bases not matched to a gene. CDR1 and CDR2 (germline): SGDLS, YYNGEE. The CDR3 has 15 residues. The CDR3 loop reads CASSVASGVQETQYF. CDR3 DNA sequence: TGTGCCAGCAGCGTTGCTAGCGGGGTCCAAGAGACCCAGTACTTC.

The rearrangement joins TRBV6-5 to TRBJ1-2, with D perhaps TRBD1 (6 bases). Trimming stripped 10 bases from V and 3 bases from J, with 15 bases between. The CDR3 has 13 amino acids. CDR1 and CDR2 from the germline V gene are MNHEY and SVGAGI. CDR3 in DNA: TGTGCCACGTTTCTTAAGGGGGACTATGGCTACACCTTC. Encoded protein: CATFLKGDYGYTF.

CDR3 DNA sequence: TGTGCCAGCAGCTTAGGCAGTTTGCGGAGCTACCAAGAGACCCAGTACTTC. Amino acids: CASSLGSLRSYQETQYF. V usage is TRBV7-6 and J usage is TRBJ2-5, with D uncertain. V lost 1 base and J lost 0, with 15 bases in between. Germline V gene lookup returns CDR1 SGHVS and CDR2 FNYEAQ. The CDR3 runs 17 residues.

The chain couples TRBV5-3 to TRBJ2-3; a weak D match, TRBD2 (5 bases). TRBV5-3 belongs to the ORF category, with a function that is uncertain. The CDR3 spans 16 residues. V was cut by 5 bases and J by 2 bases, with 18 bases left in between. The CDR3 DNA is TGTGCCAGAAGATGCCTACTAGTTCCAAACACAGATACGCAGTATTTT. Its protein is CARRCLLVPNTDTQYF.

This clone was seen once. This chain joins TRBV3-1 (or the pseudogene TRBV3-2) and TRBJ2-1; D remains unclear. V lost 3 bases and J lost 3, with 3 bases in between. The length of the CDR3 is 12 residues. The V gene's germline CDR1 is LGHDT and CDR2 YNNKEL (reference sequence). CDR3 in DNA: TGTGCCAGCAGCCACGTCTACAATGAGCAGTTCTTC. Protein sequence: CASSHVYNEQFF.

This rearrangement joins TRBV27 to TRBJ1-6; D gene uncertain. V was clipped by 7 bases and J by 9 bases, with 16 bases between them. The CDR3 is 14 residues long. Germline V CDR1 and CDR2: MNHEY, SMNVEV (reference sequence). CDR3 DNA sequence: TGTGCCAGCAACCGGGAGGTTTTAGGTTCACCCCTCCACTTT. Its translation is CASNREVLGSPLHF.

CDR3 amino acids: CASSLGTSGKETQYF. DNA of the CDR3: TGCGCCAGCAGCTTGGGGACTAGCGGTAAAGAGACCCAGTACTTC. V and J are TRBV5-1 and TRBJ2-5; 10 nucleotides match TRBD2. With V trimmed by 0 bases and J by 3 bases, 2 bases remained unmatched. Germline V gives CDR1 SGHRS, CDR2 YFSETQ. The CDR3 contains 15 residues.

The chain carries TRBV6-5 and TRBJ2-2, with 8 nucleotides matching TRBD1. This CDR3 region has 15 residues. Germline V CDR1 and CDR2: MNHEY, SVGAGI. V trimming: 6 bases; J trimming: 2 bases; junction bases outside the gene matches: 5. The CDR3 DNA is TGTGCCAGCAGCAACGACAGGGGTAACACCGGGGAGCTGTTTTTT. Residues: CASSNDRGNTGELFF.

This CDR3 reads CAWSQGSGNTIYF. CDR3 sequence (DNA): TGTGCCTGGAGCCAGGGCTCTGGAAACACCATATATTTT. The chain recombines TRBV30 with TRBJ1-3; weak D call: TRBD1 (5 bases). CDR1 and CDR2 from the germline V gene are GTSNPN and SVGIG (reference sequence). CDR3 length: 13 residues. The V gene lost 3 bases and the J gene lost 0 bases, with 6 bases spanning the gap.

This chain links TRBV3-1 (or the pseudogene TRBV3-2) with TRBJ1-1; TRBD1 is a possible D gene (5 bases). Looked up from germline, CDR1 is LGHDT and CDR2 is YNNKEL (reference sequence). This CDR3 is 16 amino acids long. V was cut by 1 base and J by 1 base, with 13 bases left in between. The CDR3 region has the DNA TGTGCCAGCAGCCAAGTGGGGGGAGTTCAGAACACTGAAGCTTTCTTT. It is translated as CASSQVGGVQNTEAFF.

This sequence joins TRBV7-3 and TRBJ2-5; 8 bases agree with TRBD1. Looked up from germline, CDR1 is SGHTA and CDR2 is FQGTGA. J was trimmed by 5 bases and V by 2 bases; bases with no gene match: 1. This CDR3 region has 13 residues. The CDR3 nucleotides are TGTGCCAGCAGCTTAGGGGACAGGGAGACCCAGTACTTC. Translation: CASSLGDRETQYF.

The V call is TRBV3-1 (or the pseudogene TRBV3-2), the J call TRBJ2-5; no definite D call. CDR1 and CDR2 (germline): LGHDT, YNNKEL (reference sequence). The CDR3 length is 14 residues. V lost 2 bases and J lost 1, with 8 bases in between. The DNA of the CDR3 is TGTGCCAGCAGCCAACGGTCATTCCAAGAGACCCAGTACTTC. This codes for CASSQRSFQETQYF.

The gene calls are TRBV28 and TRBJ2-1; D is possibly TRBD2 (5 bases). The CDR3 runs 12 residues. V was trimmed by 5 bases and J by 7 bases, leaving 9 bases between them. CDR1 is MDHEN, CDR2 SYDVKM, per germline. The chain's CDR3 is CASSLTRNEQFF. In nucleotides, the CDR3 is TGTGCCAGCAGTCTCACTAGGAATGAGCAGTTCTTC. The full variable domain, completed using reference TRBV28 and TRBJ2-1, is DVKVTQSSRYLVKRTGEKVFLECVQDMDHENMFWYRQDPGLGLRLIYFSYDVKMKEKGDIPEGYSVSREKKERFSLILESASTNQTSMYLCASSLTRNEQFFGPGTRLTVL.

The V gene is TRBV2, the J gene TRBJ2-1; 9 positions match TRBD1. The CDR3 is 18 amino acids. CDR1 and CDR2 from the germline V gene are SNHLY and FYNNEI. J lost 4 bases, V lost 4 bases, and 14 bases had no gene match. CDR3 bases: TGTGCCAGCAGTGGATCGTTTGGTGGGACAGGGTCTTACAATGAGCAGTTCTTC. Translated: CASSGSFGGTGSYNEQFF.

The chain has TRBV2 and TRBJ1-1, with D unresolved. Germline V gene data show CDR1 as SNHLY and CDR2 as FYNNEI. The V end was cut by 4 bases, the J end by 2 bases, with 14 bases between. The CDR3 runs 15 residues. CDR3 in DNA: TGTGCCAGCAGTGGAAGTCAGATGATAAACACTGAAGCTTTCTTT. It translates to CASSGSQMINTEAFF. The variable domain in full, completed from reference TRBV2 and TRBJ1-1, reads EPEVTQTPSHQVTQMGQEVILRCVPISNHLYFYWYRQILGQKVEFLVSFYNNEISEKSEIFDDQFSVERPDGSNFTLKIRSTKLEDSAMYFCASSGSQMINTEAFFGQGTRLTVV.

The V call is TRBV27, the J call TRBJ1-1; D gene uncertain. The length of the CDR3 is 12 residues. The V and J ends lost 6 bases and 11 bases respectively, with 16 bases between them. The germline V gene encodes CDR1 MNHEY and CDR2 SMNVEV (reference sequence). The CDR3 DNA is TGTGCCAGCAGAGCCGACTCGGGGTGGGCTTTCTTT. This gives the protein CASRADSGWAFF.

This chain joins TRBV2 and TRBJ1-3, with D unclear. Germline CDR1 SNHLY, CDR2 FYNNEI. The V gene lost 10 bases and the J gene lost 0 bases, with 7 bases spanning the gap. CDR3 length equals 12 residues. CDR3 nucleotide sequence: TGTGCCACCAGCGTCTCTGGAAACACCATATATTTT. It codes for CATSVSGNTIYF.

The chain uses TRBV6-5 and TRBJ1-6; tentatively, D is TRBD1 (6 bases). The V end was cut by 9 bases, the J end by 8 bases, with 17 bases between. The V gene's germline CDR1 is MNHEY and CDR2 SVGAGI. This CDR3 has 14 residues. This CDR3 reads CASQRGMADSPLHF. The CDR3 coding sequence is TGTGCCAGTCAAAGGGGGATGGCAGATTCACCCCTCCACTTT.

This rearrangement joins TRBV5-1 to TRBJ2-3, with TRBD1 as a possible D gene (6 bases). The germline V gene encodes CDR1 SGHRS and CDR2 YFSETQ. V was cut by 4 bases and J by 6 bases, with 12 bases left in between. This CDR3 spans 13 amino acids. The CDR3 DNA reads TGCGCCAGCAGCCAAAACACAGGGGATACGCAGTATTTT. Amino acid sequence: CASSQNTGDTQYF.

This chain links TRBV2 with TRBJ1-4; TRBD1 is a possible D gene (6 bases). The CDR3 spans 14 residues. Germline loops: CDR1 SNHLY, CDR2 FYNNEI. The ends were cut back, 6 bases at V and 8 bases at J, with 16 bases in the middle. This chain's CDR3 is CASREQGTREKLFF. The CDR3 coding sequence is TGTGCCAGCAGGGAACAGGGAACGCGGGAAAAACTGTTTTTT.

V gene TRBV19 combines with J gene TRBJ2-7; the D gene is possibly TRBD2 (6 bases). V lost 3 bases to trimming and J lost 3 bases, with 12 bases between them. Germline values: CDR1 LNHDA, CDR2 SQIVND (reference sequence). The CDR3 consists of 14 residues. DNA of the CDR3: TGTGCCAGTAGTATCGGGGGATCCCTCTACGAGCAGTACTTC. Encoded protein: CASSIGGSLYEQYF.

The chain joins TRBV5-1 to TRBJ1-6, with TRBD1 as a possible D gene (6 bases). The V end was cut by 1 base, the J end by 6 bases, with 11 bases between. The CDR3 is made up of 15 amino acids. Germline CDR1 SGHRS, CDR2 YFSETQ. CDR3 bases: TGCGCCAGCAGCTTGTGGACAGACAGTAATTCACCCCTCCACTTT. This encodes CASSLWTDSNSPLHF.

This clone occurred once. The chain carries TRBV19 and TRBJ1-4, with 7 bases matching TRBD1. Germline V lookup: CDR1 LNHDA, CDR2 SQIVND (reference sequence). The CDR3 runs to 14 residues. V was clipped by 4 bases and J by 7 bases; unmatched bases: 6. The CDR3 here is CASSTQGIGEKLFF. The DNA for the CDR3 is TGTGCCAGTAGTACACAGGGGATCGGTGAAAAACTGTTTTTT.

The V call is TRBV6-2 or TRBV6-3, the J call TRBJ2-1, with TRBD2 as a possible D gene (5 bases). CDR1 is MNHEY and CDR2 is SVGEGT in the germline V gene. Trimming shortened V by 4 bases and J by 3 bases, and 13 bases separated the two germline ends. This CDR3 spans 15 amino acids. The CDR3 DNA reads TGTGCCAGCAGTTCGACTACAAATCTCTACAATGAGCAGTTCTTC. Its protein product is CASSSTTNLYNEQFF.

The chain links TRBV5-6 to TRBJ2-7; 10 positions agree with TRBD1. Germline assignment: CDR1 SGHDT and CDR2 YYEEEE. Unmatched junction bases numbered 8, after V lost 3 bases and J lost 2 bases. The CDR3 loop spans 16 amino acids. CDR3 DNA sequence: TGTGCCAGCAGCTCCCGACCGGGACAGGGGACCTACGAGCAGTACTTC. Protein product: CASSSRPGQGTYEQYF.

The gene calls are TRBV16 and TRBJ2-3; D possibly corresponds to TRBD1 (5 bases). CDR3 length: 15 amino acids. The germline gives CDR1 KGHSY, CDR2 FQNENV. The V end lost 1 base, the J end lost 3 bases, and 11 bases lay between the germline ends. CDR3 residues: CASSQLRQGTDTQYF. CDR3 bases: TGTGCCAGCAGCCAATTGCGTCAGGGTACAGATACGCAGTATTTT.

This clone was counted once. This chain connects TRBV19 to TRBJ1-1, with a tentative D call TRBD1 (5 bases). Germline assignment: CDR1 LNHDA and CDR2 SQIVND (reference sequence). V shed 3 bases and J shed 1 base, with 12 bases lying between them. This CDR3 comprises 15 residues. The CDR3 DNA reads TGTGCCAGTAGTATGCAGGGAAAGGGGAACACTGAAGCTTTCTTT. Translation: CASSMQGKGNTEAFF.

The chain couples TRBV2 to TRBJ2-1; 9 nucleotides agree with TRBD2. This CDR3 has 14 amino acids. The V gene end was trimmed by 5 bases and the J gene end by 7 bases; junction bases not matched to a gene: 6. Germline CDR1 is SNHLY and CDR2 is FYNNEI. In nucleotides, the CDR3 is TGTGCCAGCAGTATTAACCTAGCGGGGAATGAGCAGTTCTTC. Translated, it gives CASSINLAGNEQFF.